Following are 11 T cell receptor beta chains from one sample sequenced in a study of response to subunit inactivated influenza vaccine (dated by TCRdb to the late 2010s). The method behind the library was RT-PCR. TCRdb names Illumina HiSeq 2500 as the instrument used. The public reads were run again by TCRdb, first through fastp at Q25 and then through MiXCR, and only productive beta chains were kept. Entries are consolidated by CDR3 protein sequence, retaining the most common genes and DNA. Within this sample are 700,000 to 900,000 distinct CDR3 sequences, with 21% of them counted one time only. The ten largest account for about 9.4% of the sample. Sequences were derived from PBMCs from blood, sampled about 5 days after vaccination. All receptors come from a middle-aged man who received an inactivated influenza vaccine. Donor details come from another sample of the same person, matched by shared clones.

This chain links TRBV9 with TRBJ2-2; D call uncertain. The CDR3 extends over 14 amino acids. Germline V gives CDR1 SGDLS, CDR2 YYNGEE. Trimming left V 3 bases short and J 5 bases short, with 11 bases between. CDR3 coding DNA: TGTGCCAGCAGCGCCCGTGACCCGACCGGGGAGCTGTTTTTT. It codes for CASSARDPTGELFF.

Points on this clonotype: Relative to the germline gene, one junction end is altered; a read error may explain this. V usage is TRBV7-7 and J usage is TRBJ2-1; TRBD1 matches 9 bases. This CDR3 has 14 residues. The germline V gene encodes CDR1 SSHAT and CDR2 FNYEAQ (reference sequence). CDR3 sequence: CASSADRGLGEQIF. The CDR3 DNA is TGTGCCAGCAGCGCGGACAGGGGTTTGGGTGAGCAGATCTTC.

This clonotype showed up just a few times. The chain has TRBV3-1 and TRBJ1-1; possible D gene TRBD1, 6 bases. CDR3 length equals 13 residues. V was cut by 1 base and J by 7 bases, with 10 bases left in between. CDR1 and CDR2 from the germline V gene are LGHDT and YNNKEL (reference sequence). CDR3 protein: CASSQVGAGEAFF. The CDR3 DNA sequence: TGTGCCAGCAGCCAAGTGGGGGCGGGTGAAGCTTTCTTT.

This clonotype was detected a few times. The rearrangement joins TRBV7-9 to TRBJ1-2; perhaps TRBD1 as D (6 bases). V dropped 2 bases and J dropped 4 bases, with 20 bases sitting between them. Germline V CDR1 and CDR2: SEHNR, FQNEAQ (reference sequence). The CDR3 sequence is 17 residues long. Written as DNA, the CDR3 is TGTGCCAGCAGCTTAACCCCAAAAACACAGGGCGGCTATGGCTACACCTTC. Its translation is CASSLTPKTQGGYGYTF. Using reference TRBV7-9 and TRBJ1-2 for the parts outside the CDR3, the full variable domain is DTGVSQNPRHKITKRGQNVTFRCDPISEHNRLYWYRQTLGQGPEFLTYFQNEAQLEKSRLLSDRFSAERPKGSFSTLEIQRTEQGDSAMYLCASSLTPKTQGGYGYTFGSGTRLTVV.

This clonotype was seen a few times. The chain carries TRBV15 and TRBJ1-1; TRBD1 might be the D (6 bases). Germline lookup yields CDR1 LNHNV and CDR2 YYDKDF (reference sequence). V was shortened by 2 bases and J by 1 base, with 11 bases between the two germline ends. The CDR3 runs 15 residues. This chain's CDR3 is CATSRQGHSNTEAFF. The CDR3, as DNA: TGTGCCACCAGCAGACAGGGACATTCGAACACTGAAGCTTTCTTT.

This clonotype was counted a few times. This chain connects TRBV5-1 to TRBJ2-3; TRBD2 matches at 8 bases. CDR1 and CDR2 from the germline V gene are SGHRS and YFSETQ. CDR3 length: 14 residues. With V trimmed by 4 bases and J by 9 bases, 10 bases remained unmatched. This chain's CDR3 is CASSLSGAWTTQYF. The CDR3 DNA reads as TGCGCCAGCAGCCTTAGCGGGGCGTGGACGACGCAGTATTTT. The whole variable domain, remainder taken from reference TRBV5-1 and TRBJ2-3, is KAGVTQTPRYLIKTRGQQVTLSCSPISGHRSVSWYQQTPGQGLQFLFEYFSETQRNKGNFPGRFSGRQFSNSRSEMNVSTLELGDSALYLCASSLSGAWTTQYFGPGTRLTVL.

This chain connects TRBV7-2 to TRBJ2-2; TRBD2 agrees at 9 bases. Germline assignment: CDR1 SGHTA and CDR2 FQGNSA. There are 15 residues in the CDR3. J was trimmed by 5 bases and V by 6 bases; bases with no gene match: 7. For the CDR3, the DNA is TGTGCCAGCAGGGTAGCGGGAGTCTGGACCGGGGAGCTGTTTTTT. Protein: CASRVAGVWTGELFF.

This clonotype was seen a handful of times. V and J are TRBV2 and TRBJ2-7; weak D call: TRBD1 (6 bases). Trimming took 3 bases from V and 2 from J, leaving 14 bases between them. CDR3 length: 15 amino acids. The V gene's germline CDR1 is SNHLY and CDR2 FYNNEI. CDR3 protein: CASSDGGQNPYEQYF. Here the CDR3 DNA reads TGTGCCAGCAGTGATGGAGGACAGAATCCCTACGAGCAGTACTTC.

This clonotype came up a few times. V gene TRBV5-6 combines with J gene TRBJ2-1, with a weak D call TRBD2 (7 bases). The germline gives CDR1 SGHDT, CDR2 YYEEEE. The CDR3 length is 15 residues. V gave up 6 bases and J gave up 6 bases, with 19 bases separating them. This CDR3 is CASNNAGASLNEQFF. In nucleotides, the CDR3 is TGTGCCAGCAACAATGCGGGGGCCAGCCTCAATGAGCAGTTCTTC.

J is TRBJ2-2 and V is TRBV20-1, with 9 bases aligning to TRBD1. Per germline, CDR1 DFQATT and CDR2 SNEGSKA (reference sequence). With V trimmed by 6 bases and J by 4 bases, 6 bases remained unmatched. The CDR3 sequence is 14 residues long. The CDR3 spells CSAGTGMGTGELFF. In DNA form, the CDR3 reads TGCAGTGCCGGGACAGGGATGGGCACCGGGGAGCTGTTTTTT.

The chain is built from TRBV7-6 and TRBJ2-5, with 12 bases matching TRBD2. Germline CDR1 SGHVS, CDR2 FNYEAQ. There are 14 residues in the CDR3. The ends lost 6 bases at V and 3 bases at J; junction bases unmatched: 2. CDR3 in amino acids: CASSWTSGKETQYF. In DNA form, the CDR3 reads TGTGCCAGCAGTTGGACTAGCGGGAAAGAGACCCAGTACTTC.